Detailed here is one T cell receptor beta chain. Its specificity is not known. These data come from a study of shared clonotypes between healthy human individuals. Study results and caveats: Only blood was sampled, and tissue TCR repertoires likely differ from blood ones.

Healthy HIV-negative adults with no recent acute infections or vaccinations were recruited as donors. This table comes from immunoSEQ multiplex PCR, and its TCRdb copy is limited to in-frame clones, with some not included. The data contain 800,000 to 1,200,000 clones, approximately 80% of them singletons. This sequence was found in a young man in good health. Some clones in this sample may be carry-over from other donors' samples. Material for sequencing was memory CD4+ T cells from PBMCs. The subset: CD45RA-negative fraction.

The DNA of the CDR3 is TGCGCCAGGCCCGGGAGTAATGAAAAACTGTTTTTT. This gives the protein CARPGSNEKLFF. The rearrangement uses TRBV4-1 and TRBJ1-4, with D unclear. CDR1 MGHRA and CDR2 YSYEKL come from the germline V gene. V was shortened by 9 bases and J by 4 bases, with 9 bases between the two germline ends. The length of the CDR3 is 12 residues.